This T cell receptor beta chain was sequenced for a study of T cells after yellow fever vaccination. Study as a whole: Low-cell-number fractions were prepared with SMART-Seq v4 Ultra Low Input.

The study, taken as a whole, reports: Abundant bulk-derived clonotypes could contaminate FACS-sorted repertoires. Clones that expanded after primary vaccination mostly reappeared after the booster (approximately 96% CD4, roughly 90% CD8).

This CDR3 has 16 amino acids. Germline V lookup: CDR1 SGHRS, CDR2 YFSETQ. Trimming at V came to 4 bases and at J to 2 bases, leaving 4 bases not matched to a gene. In the case of this clonotype: The antigen is not known.

TCRdb fed the 5' RACE reads into MiXCR, producing one record per CDR3 protein. Here the sample spans hundreds of thousands of distinct CDR3 sequences, 17% being singletons. The sequencing here drew on PBMCs, taken around 5 days after the first yellow fever vaccination. This clonotype was obtained from a man younger than 35 who received the YFV17D yellow fever vaccine. V usage is TRBV5-1 and J usage is TRBJ2-3; 13 bases line up with TRBD2. The CDR3 reads CASSPGLAGTTDTQYF. In nucleotides, the CDR3 is TGCGCCAGCAGCCCGGGACTAGCGGGAACCACAGATACGCAGTATTTT.